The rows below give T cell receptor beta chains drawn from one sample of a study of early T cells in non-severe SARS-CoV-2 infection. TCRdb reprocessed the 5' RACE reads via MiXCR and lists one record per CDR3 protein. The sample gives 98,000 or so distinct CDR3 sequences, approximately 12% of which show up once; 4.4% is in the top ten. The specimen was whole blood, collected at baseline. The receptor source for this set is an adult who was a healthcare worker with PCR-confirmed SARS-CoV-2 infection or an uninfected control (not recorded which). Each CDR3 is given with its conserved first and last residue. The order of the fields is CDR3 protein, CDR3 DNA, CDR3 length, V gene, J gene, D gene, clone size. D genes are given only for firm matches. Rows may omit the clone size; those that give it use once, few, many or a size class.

CASSSPDLPGGKNEQFF,TGTGCCAGCAGCTCCCCAGACTTGCCCGGGGGGAAAAATGAGCAGTTCTTC,17,TRBV11-3,TRBJ2-1,TRBD2,few
CASSLRTAYGYTF,TGTGCCAGCAGTTTAAGAACGGCTTATGGCTACACCTTC,13,TRBV12-3/TRBV12-4,TRBJ1-2,NA,NA
CASSQDRDFYEQYF,TGTGCCAGCAGCCAGGACAGGGATTTCTACGAGCAGTACTTC,14,TRBV6-5,TRBJ2-7,TRBD1,NA
CASSQGQLNTEAFF,TGTGCCAGCAGCCAGGGACAGTTGAACACTGAAGCTTTCTTT,14,TRBV11-2,TRBJ1-1,TRBD1,many
CSARSGGPSTDTQYF,TGCAGTGCTAGATCTGGGGGCCCTAGCACAGATACGCAGTATTTT,15,TRBV20-1,TRBJ2-3,NA,once
CSARVSEGENQPQHF,TGCAGTGCTAGAGTGTCAGAGGGAGAGAATCAGCCCCAGCATTTT,15,TRBV20-1,TRBJ1-5,NA,many
CASADRGEQPQHF,TGTGCCAGTGCGGACAGGGGAGAGCAGCCCCAGCATTTT,13,TRBV19,TRBJ1-5,TRBD1,few
CASTEEIPDRNYGYTF,TGTGCCAGCACCGAAGAAATCCCGGACAGGAACTATGGCTACACCTTC,16,TRBV13,TRBJ1-2,TRBD1,many
CASSPTGQVRSYNSPLHF,TGTGCCAGCAGTCCCACGGGACAGGTCCGCTCCTATAATTCACCCCTCCACTTT,18,TRBV28,TRBJ1-6,TRBD1,many
CASSQTQGTIYGYTF,TGTGCCAGCAGTCAAACCCAGGGAACGATCTATGGCTACACCTTC,15,TRBV9,TRBJ1-2,NA,few
CSAPHGQGYDSPLHF,TGCAGTGCTCCCCACGGACAGGGTTATGATTCACCCCTCCACTTT,15,TRBV20-1,TRBJ1-6,TRBD1,few
CASSPKRTGVGTGELFF,TGTGCCAGCTCACCAAAAAGGACAGGGGTCGGCACCGGGGAGCTGTTTTTT,17,TRBV18,TRBJ2-2,TRBD1,few
CASSSGGTTDTQYF,TGTGCCAGCAGCTCCGGGGGGACCACAGATACGCAGTATTTT,14,TRBV6-2/TRBV6-3,TRBJ2-3,TRBD2,many
CASSSGHTGELFF,TGTGCTAGCAGCTCAGGGCATACCGGGGAGCTGTTTTTT,13,TRBV7-7,TRBJ2-2,NA,few
CASSLSGTTDEQYF,TGTGCCAGCAGCCTGAGCGGGACAACAGACGAGCAGTACTTC,14,TRBV12-3/TRBV12-4,TRBJ2-7,NA,NA
CASSLHPPRESGYEQYF,TGTGCCAGCAGTTTACACCCCCCCAGGGAGTCAGGCTACGAGCAGTACTTC,17,TRBV28,TRBJ2-7,NA,NA
CASSPARDSDSPLHF,TGTGCCAGCTCACCCGCCCGGGACTCCGATTCACCCCTCCACTTT,15,TRBV18,TRBJ1-6,NA,NA
CAWSWGSENTIYF,TGTGCCTGGAGTTGGGGCTCTGAAAACACCATATATTTT,13,TRBV30,TRBJ1-3,NA,many
CASGLVSYEQYF,TGTGCTAGTGGTTTGGTTTCCTACGAGCAGTACTTC,12,TRBV12-5,TRBJ2-7,NA,few
CASSYNPDRFSYEQYF,TGTGCCAGCAGCTACAACCCGGACAGGTTCTCCTACGAGCAGTACTTC,16,TRBV7-9,TRBJ2-7,TRBD1,NA